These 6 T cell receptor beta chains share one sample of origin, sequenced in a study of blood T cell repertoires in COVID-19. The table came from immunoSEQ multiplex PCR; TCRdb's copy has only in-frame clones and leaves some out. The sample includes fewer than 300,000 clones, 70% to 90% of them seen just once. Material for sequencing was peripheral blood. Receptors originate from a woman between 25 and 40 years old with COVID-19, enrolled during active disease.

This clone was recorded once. Written as DNA, the CDR3 is TGCGCCAGCAGCTTGTTTGGAGGGAGGGGTGAAAAACTGTTTTTT. Translated: CASSLFGGRGEKLFF. V gene TRBV5-1 combines with J gene TRBJ1-4; D is perhaps TRBD1 (5 bases). The CDR3 contains 15 residues. V shed 1 base and J shed 7 bases, with 14 bases lying between them. Germline assignment: CDR1 SGHRS and CDR2 YFSETQ.

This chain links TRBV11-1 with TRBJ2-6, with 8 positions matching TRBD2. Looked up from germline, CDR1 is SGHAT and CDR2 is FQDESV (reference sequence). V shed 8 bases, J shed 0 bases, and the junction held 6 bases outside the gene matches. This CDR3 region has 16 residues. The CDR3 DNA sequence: TGTGCCAGCCAGGGCGGGGGGCGCTCTGGGGCCAACGTCCTGACTTTC. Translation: CASQGGGRSGANVLTF.

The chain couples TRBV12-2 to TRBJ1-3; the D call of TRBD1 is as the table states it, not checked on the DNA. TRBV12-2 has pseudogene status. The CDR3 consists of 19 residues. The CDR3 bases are TGTGCAAGTCGCTTAGTCTCAGTACAGGACCAGAGCTCTGGAAACACCATATATTTT. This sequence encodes CASRLVSVQDQSSGNTIYF.

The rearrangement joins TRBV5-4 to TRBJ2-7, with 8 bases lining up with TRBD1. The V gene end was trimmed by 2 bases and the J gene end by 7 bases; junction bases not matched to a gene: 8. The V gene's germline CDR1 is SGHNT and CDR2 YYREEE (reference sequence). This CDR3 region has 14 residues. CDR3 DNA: TGTGCCAGCAGCTTACAGGGGGGTGGAGGAGAGCAGTACTTC. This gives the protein CASSLQGGGGEQYF.

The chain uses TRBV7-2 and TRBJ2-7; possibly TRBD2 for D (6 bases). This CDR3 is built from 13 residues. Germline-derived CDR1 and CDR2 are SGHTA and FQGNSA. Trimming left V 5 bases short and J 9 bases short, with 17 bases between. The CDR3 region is CASSTGRLVRQYF. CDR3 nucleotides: TGTGCCAGCAGCACCGGCCGACTAGTACGGCAGTACTTC.

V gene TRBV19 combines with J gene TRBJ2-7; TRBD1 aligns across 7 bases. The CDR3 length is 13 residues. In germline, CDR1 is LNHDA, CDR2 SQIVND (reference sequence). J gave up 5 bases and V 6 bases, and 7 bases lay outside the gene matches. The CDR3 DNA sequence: TGTGCCAGTAGCGAGACAGGGAGAAACGAGCAGTACTTC. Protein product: CASSETGRNEQYF.